This passage covers 15 T cell receptor beta chains from one sample sequenced in a study of T cell responses to AZD1222 COVID-19 vaccine. The method was immunoSEQ multiplex PCR; TCRdb's version includes in-frame clones alone and lacks a portion of them. The sample lists approximately 190,000 clones, approximately 92% occurring once. Sequencing was performed on peripheral blood, taken on day 0 of AZD1222 vaccination. The receptors stem from an adult in good health.

This clone was recorded only once. The chain carries TRBV29-1 and TRBJ1-1, with unresolved D. Germline V gives CDR1 SQVTM, CDR2 ANQGSEA. V dropped 0 bases and J dropped 2 bases, with 10 bases sitting between them. The length of the CDR3 is 14 residues. DNA of the CDR3: TGCAGCGTTGAAGATCGGGCCAGTAACACTGAAGCTTTCTTT. Encoded protein: CSVEDRASNTEAFF.

CDR3 nucleotides: TGTGCCAGCAGCTTAAGATTTGGGGGACAAGCAGATGAAAAACTGTTTTTT. Protein: CASSLRFGGQADEKLFF. The chain links TRBV7-9 to TRBJ1-4; perhaps TRBD1 as D (6 bases). V shed 2 bases and J shed 6 bases, with 19 bases lying between them. In germline, CDR1 is SEHNR, CDR2 FQNEAQ (reference sequence). This CDR3 region has 17 residues.

This sequence joins TRBV9 and TRBJ2-1, with D unclear. The length of the CDR3 is 12 residues. Trimming stripped 4 bases from V and 7 bases from J, with 9 bases between. Looked up from germline, CDR1 is SGDLS and CDR2 is YYNGEE. The CDR3 DNA is TGTGCCAGCAGCCTTCGGAATAATGAGCAGTTCTTC. Translating gives CASSLRNNEQFF.

The V call is TRBV19, the J call TRBJ2-7; D perhaps matches TRBD2 (5 bases). The CDR3 runs to 14 residues. The V and J ends lost 4 bases and 0 bases respectively, with 10 bases between them. Germline CDR1 reads LNHDA; CDR2 reads SQIVND (reference sequence). The CDR3 spells CASSSGLGSYEQYF. The CDR3 nucleotides read TGTGCCAGTAGTAGCGGGCTGGGCTCCTACGAGCAGTACTTC. Supplemented by reference TRBV19 and TRBJ2-7, the full variable domain reads DGGITQSPKYLFRKEGQNVTLSCEQNLNHDAMYWYRQDPGQGLRLIYYSQIVNDFQKGDIAEGYSVSREKKESFPLTVTSAQKNPTAFYLCASSSGLGSYEQYFGPGTRLTVT.

This rearrangement joins TRBV9 to TRBJ2-7; D may be TRBD1 (5 bases). V shed 0 bases and J shed 2 bases, with 9 bases lying between them. The CDR3 loop spans 14 amino acids. CDR1 and CDR2 from the germline V gene are SGDLS and YYNGEE. The CDR3 reads CASSVGAGTYEQYF. The CDR3 DNA reads TGTGCCAGCAGCGTAGGGGCAGGGACCTACGAGCAGTACTTC.

The chain recombines TRBV5-6 with TRBJ1-2; D might be TRBD1 (5 bases). Trimming cost V 3 bases and J 7 bases, with 19 bases left between them. The CDR3 spans 15 residues. Germline V CDR1 and CDR2: SGHDT, YYEEEE. CDR3 residues: CASSSLGLGDSGYTF. The CDR3 coding sequence is TGTGCCAGCAGCTCGCTGGGATTGGGGGACTCTGGCTACACCTTC.

The chain links TRBV7-3 to TRBJ1-6; D is ambiguous. Germline CDR1 SGHTA, CDR2 FQGTGA. Trimming cost V 5 bases and J 10 bases, with 12 bases left between them. There are 13 residues in the CDR3. CDR3 sequence (DNA): TGTGCCAGCAGCACGAGACAAGACTCACCCCTCCACTTT. It translates to CASSTRQDSPLHF.

The V gene is TRBV5-1, the J gene TRBJ1-6; 9 bases agree with TRBD1. The germline V gene has CDR1 SGHRS and CDR2 YFSETQ. The CDR3 loop spans 14 amino acids. The V gene end was trimmed by 3 bases and the J gene end by 8 bases; junction bases not matched to a gene: 3. The CDR3: CASSSGQGYSPLHF. Written as DNA, the CDR3 is TGCGCCAGCAGCTCGGGACAGGGCTATTCACCCCTCCACTTT.

The chain couples TRBV9 to TRBJ1-5; D is undetermined. Germline assignment: CDR1 SGDLS and CDR2 YYNGEE. This CDR3 spans 16 amino acids. V was cut by 4 bases and J by 1 base, with 15 bases left in between. In nucleotides, the CDR3 is TGTGCCAGCAGCAAACAGCCGGATGTCAGCAATCAGCCCCAGCATTTT. Its protein product is CASSKQPDVSNQPQHF.

This clone was seen once. This chain links TRBV19 with TRBJ2-3; the D gene could be TRBD1 or TRBD2 (7 bases each). The germline V gene has CDR1 LNHDA and CDR2 SQIVND (reference sequence). CDR3 size: 15 residues. With 2 bases removed from V and 1 base from J, the gap between germline ends came to 10 bases. The CDR3 DNA follows: TGTGCCAGTAGTATACAGGGGGGGCGCACAGATACGCAGTATTTT. This translates into CASSIQGGRTDTQYF.

The rearrangement uses TRBV12-3 or TRBV12-4 and TRBJ1-2, with TRBD1 as a possible D gene (6 bases). The CDR3 sequence is 12 residues long. V lost 6 bases, J lost 1 base, and 6 bases lay in between. The CDR3 DNA follows: TGTGCCAGCAGGGACAGTAACTATGGCTACACCTTC. Amino acids: CASRDSNYGYTF.

The genes are TRBV10-2 and TRBJ1-5; D might be TRBD1 (5 bases). Trimming cost V 3 bases and J 5 bases, with 8 bases left between them. This CDR3 has 13 amino acids. Germline V CDR1 and CDR2: WSHSY, SAAADI. CDR3 region: CASSEDRYQPQHF. The DNA for the CDR3 is TGCGCCAGCAGTGAAGACAGATATCAGCCCCAGCATTTT.

V is TRBV28 and J is TRBJ1-5; 8 bases map to TRBD1. V shed 8 bases and J 5 bases; nucleotides not matched to a gene: 14. The germline V gene encodes CDR1 MDHEN and CDR2 SYDVKM. CDR3 size: 16 residues. The CDR3, as DNA: TGTGCCAGCGGAACGCCGGGGCAGGGGGCTCATCAGCCCCAGCATTTT. Translation gives CASGTPGQGAHQPQHF.

V and J are TRBV13 and TRBJ1-1, with D unclear. The germline CDR1 and CDR2 sequences are PRHDT and FYEKMQ (reference sequence). Trimming took off 5 bases at V and 1 base at J, with 8 bases between the two ends. This CDR3 has 13 amino acids. The CDR3 sequence is CASSDYTNTEAFF. The CDR3 DNA reads as TGTGCCAGCAGCGATTACACGAACACTGAAGCTTTCTTT.

V gene TRBV3-1 (or the pseudogene TRBV3-2) combines with J gene TRBJ1-4; 8 bases align to TRBD1. V lost 4 bases to trimming and J lost 8 bases; unmatched junction nucleotides: 12. The length of the CDR3 is 16 residues. Germline loops: CDR1 LGHDT, CDR2 YNNKEL (reference sequence). For the CDR3, the DNA is TGTGCCAGCAGCCCCTTTGGACAGGGAAAATCCGAAAAACTGTTTTTT. Translating it yields CASSPFGQGKSEKLFF.